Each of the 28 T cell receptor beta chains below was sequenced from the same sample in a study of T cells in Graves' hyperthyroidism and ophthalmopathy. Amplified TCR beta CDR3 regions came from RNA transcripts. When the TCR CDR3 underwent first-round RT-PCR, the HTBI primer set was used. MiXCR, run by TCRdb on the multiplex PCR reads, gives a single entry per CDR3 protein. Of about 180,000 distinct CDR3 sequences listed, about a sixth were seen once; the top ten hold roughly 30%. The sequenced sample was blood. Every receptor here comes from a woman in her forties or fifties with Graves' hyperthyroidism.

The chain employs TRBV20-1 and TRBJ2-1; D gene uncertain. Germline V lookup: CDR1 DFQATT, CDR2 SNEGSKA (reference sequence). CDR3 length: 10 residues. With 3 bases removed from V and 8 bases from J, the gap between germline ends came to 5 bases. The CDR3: CSASNHEQFF. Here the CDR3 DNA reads TGCAGTGCTAGTAACCATGAGCAGTTCTTC.

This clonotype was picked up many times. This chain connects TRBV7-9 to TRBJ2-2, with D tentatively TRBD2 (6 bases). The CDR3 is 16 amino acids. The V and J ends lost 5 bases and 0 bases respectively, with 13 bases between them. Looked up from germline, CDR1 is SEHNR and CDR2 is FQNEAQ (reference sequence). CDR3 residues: CASSTPGTPNTGELFF. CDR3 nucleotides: TGTGCCAGCAGCACCCCAGGGACTCCGAACACCGGGGAGCTGTTTTTT.

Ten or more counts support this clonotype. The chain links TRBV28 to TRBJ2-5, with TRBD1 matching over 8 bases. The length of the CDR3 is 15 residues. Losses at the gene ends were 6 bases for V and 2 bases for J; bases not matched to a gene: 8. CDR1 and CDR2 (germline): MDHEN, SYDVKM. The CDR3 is CASSPRQGMQETQYF. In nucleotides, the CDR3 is TGTGCCAGCAGCCCGAGACAGGGGATGCAAGAGACCCAGTACTTC. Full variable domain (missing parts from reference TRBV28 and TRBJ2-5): DVKVTQSSRYLVKRTGEKVFLECVQDMDHENMFWYRQDPGLGLRLIYFSYDVKMKEKGDIPEGYSVSREKKERFSLILESASTNQTSMYLCASSPRQGMQETQYFGPGTRLLVL.

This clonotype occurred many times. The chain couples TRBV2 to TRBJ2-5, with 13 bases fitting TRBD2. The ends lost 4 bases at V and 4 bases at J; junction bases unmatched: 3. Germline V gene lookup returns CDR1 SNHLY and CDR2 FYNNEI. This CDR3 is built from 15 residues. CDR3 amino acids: CASSGTSGGGETQYF. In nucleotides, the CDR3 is TGTGCCAGCAGTGGGACTAGCGGGGGCGGAGAGACCCAGTACTTC.

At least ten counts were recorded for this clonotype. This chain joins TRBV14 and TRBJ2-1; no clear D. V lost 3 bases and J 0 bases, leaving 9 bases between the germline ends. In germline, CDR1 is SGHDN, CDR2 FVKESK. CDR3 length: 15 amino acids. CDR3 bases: TGTGCCAGCAGCCATGCCTGGAGCTCCTACAATGAGCAGTTCTTC. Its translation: CASSHAWSSYNEQFF.

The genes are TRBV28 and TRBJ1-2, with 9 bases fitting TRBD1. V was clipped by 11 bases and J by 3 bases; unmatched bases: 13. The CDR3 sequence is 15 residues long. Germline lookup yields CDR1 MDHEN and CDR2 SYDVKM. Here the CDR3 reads CASRTWGQGYYGYTF. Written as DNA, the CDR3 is TGTGCCTCACGCACTTGGGGACAGGGATACTATGGCTACACCTTC.

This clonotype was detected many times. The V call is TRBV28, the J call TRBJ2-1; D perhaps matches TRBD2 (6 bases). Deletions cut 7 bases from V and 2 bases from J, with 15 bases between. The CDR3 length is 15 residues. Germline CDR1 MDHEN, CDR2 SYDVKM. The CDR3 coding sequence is TGTGCCAGCACCCCCGGAGGGTCCCCCTACAATGAGCAGTTCTTC. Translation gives CASTPGGSPYNEQFF. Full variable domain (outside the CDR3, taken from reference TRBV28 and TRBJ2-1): DVKVTQSSRYLVKRTGEKVFLECVQDMDHENMFWYRQDPGLGLRLIYFSYDVKMKEKGDIPEGYSVSREKKERFSLILESASTNQTSMYLCASTPGGSPYNEQFFGPGTRLTVL.

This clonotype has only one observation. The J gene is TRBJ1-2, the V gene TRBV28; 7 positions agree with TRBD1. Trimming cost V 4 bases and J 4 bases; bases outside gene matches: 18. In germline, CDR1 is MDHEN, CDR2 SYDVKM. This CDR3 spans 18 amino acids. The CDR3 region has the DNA TGTGCCAGCAGTTCGCAGAGCGCCAGGGGGGACAGACTCTATGGCTACACCTTC. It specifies CASSSQSARGDRLYGYTF.

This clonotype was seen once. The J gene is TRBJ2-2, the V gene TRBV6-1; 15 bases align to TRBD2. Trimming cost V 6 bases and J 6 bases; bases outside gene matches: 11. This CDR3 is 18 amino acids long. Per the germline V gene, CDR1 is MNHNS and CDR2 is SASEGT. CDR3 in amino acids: CASSRQGTSGRLAGELFF. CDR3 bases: TGTGCCAGCAGCAGACAGGGGACTAGCGGGAGGTTGGCCGGGGAGCTGTTTTTT.

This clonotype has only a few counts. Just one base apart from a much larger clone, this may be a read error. In nucleotides, the CDR3 is TGTGCCAGCAGGCTCCAGGGGGGAAGTAATGAAGAACTGTTTTTT. Protein sequence: CASRLQGGSNEELFF. This chain joins TRBV2 and TRBJ1-4; 7 bases are a match to TRBD1. The germline V gene encodes CDR1 SNHLY and CDR2 FYNNEI. The CDR3 has 15 amino acids.

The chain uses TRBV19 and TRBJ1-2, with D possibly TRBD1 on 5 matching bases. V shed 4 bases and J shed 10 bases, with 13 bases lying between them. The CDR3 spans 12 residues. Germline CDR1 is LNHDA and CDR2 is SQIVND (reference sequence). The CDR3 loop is CASSNRQGVYTF. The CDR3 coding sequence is TGTGCCAGTAGTAATCGCCAGGGCGTCTACACCTTC.

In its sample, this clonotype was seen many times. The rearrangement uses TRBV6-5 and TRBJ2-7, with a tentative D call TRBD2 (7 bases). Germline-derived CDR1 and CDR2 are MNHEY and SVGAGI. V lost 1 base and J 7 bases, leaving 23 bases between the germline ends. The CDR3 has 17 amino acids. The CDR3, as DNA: TGTGCCAGCAGTTACTTAGCAGGCGGGGGCCCGGCGTGGGAGCAGTACTTC. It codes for CASSYLAGGGPAWEQYF.

This CDR3 is CASSPSGNFYEQYF. For the CDR3, the DNA is TGTGCCAGCAGTCCATCAGGTAACTTCTACGAGCAGTACTTC. V and J are TRBV27 and TRBJ2-7; D is undetermined. The germline V gene has CDR1 MNHEY and CDR2 SMNVEV (reference sequence). Trimming took 5 bases from V and 3 from J, leaving 14 bases between them. This CDR3 region has 14 residues.

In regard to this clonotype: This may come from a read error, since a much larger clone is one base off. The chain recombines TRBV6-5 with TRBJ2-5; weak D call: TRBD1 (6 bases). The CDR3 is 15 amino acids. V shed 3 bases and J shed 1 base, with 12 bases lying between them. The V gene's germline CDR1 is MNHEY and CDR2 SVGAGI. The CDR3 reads CASSYQGPSQETQYF. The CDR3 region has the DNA TGTGCCAGCAGTTATCAGGGGCCCTCCCAAGAGACCCAGTACTTC.

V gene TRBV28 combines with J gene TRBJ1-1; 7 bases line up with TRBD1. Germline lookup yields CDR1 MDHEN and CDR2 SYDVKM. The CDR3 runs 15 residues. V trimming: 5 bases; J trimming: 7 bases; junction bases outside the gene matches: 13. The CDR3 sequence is CASSLADRIEGEAFF. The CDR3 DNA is TGTGCCAGCAGTCTCGCGGACAGGATTGAGGGTGAAGCTTTCTTT.

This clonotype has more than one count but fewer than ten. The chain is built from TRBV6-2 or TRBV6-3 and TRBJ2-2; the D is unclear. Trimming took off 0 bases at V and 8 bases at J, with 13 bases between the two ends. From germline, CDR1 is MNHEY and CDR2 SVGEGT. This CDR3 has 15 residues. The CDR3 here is CASSYSIGPGGELFF. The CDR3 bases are TGTGCCAGCAGTTACTCGATAGGTCCCGGAGGGGAGCTGTTTTTT.

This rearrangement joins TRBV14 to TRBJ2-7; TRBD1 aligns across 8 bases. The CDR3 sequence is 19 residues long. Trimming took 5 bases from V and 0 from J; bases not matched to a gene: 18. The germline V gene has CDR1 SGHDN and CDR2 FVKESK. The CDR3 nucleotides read TGTGCCAGCAGCGGGATAGGACAGGGAGATATTCGGGGCTCCTACGAGCAGTACTTC. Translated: CASSGIGQGDIRGSYEQYF.

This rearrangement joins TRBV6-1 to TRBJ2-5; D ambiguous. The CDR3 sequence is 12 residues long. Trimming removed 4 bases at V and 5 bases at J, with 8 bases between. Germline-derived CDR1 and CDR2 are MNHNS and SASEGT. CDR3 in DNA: TGTGCCAGCAGTGGTCACCCGGAGACCCAGTACTTC. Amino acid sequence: CASSGHPETQYF.

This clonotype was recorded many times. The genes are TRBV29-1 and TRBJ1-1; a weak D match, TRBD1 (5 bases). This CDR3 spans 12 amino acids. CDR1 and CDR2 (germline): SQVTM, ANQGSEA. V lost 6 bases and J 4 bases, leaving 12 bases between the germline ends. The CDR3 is CSVEPQGTEAFF. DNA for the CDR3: TGCAGCGTCGAGCCCCAGGGCACTGAAGCTTTCTTT.

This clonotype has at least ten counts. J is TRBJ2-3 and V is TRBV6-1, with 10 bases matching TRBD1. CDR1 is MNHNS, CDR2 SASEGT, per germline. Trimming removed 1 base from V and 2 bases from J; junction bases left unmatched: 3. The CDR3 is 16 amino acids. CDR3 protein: CASSEVGTGDTDTQYF. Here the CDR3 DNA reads TGTGCCAGCAGTGAAGTTGGGACAGGGGACACAGATACGCAGTATTTT.

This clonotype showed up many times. The CDR3: CASSHAWRGDEQYF. CDR3 sequence (DNA): TGTGCCAGCAGCCACGCTTGGCGGGGTGACGAGCAGTACTTC. The chain couples TRBV3-1 to TRBJ2-7; possibly TRBD2 for D (6 bases). V lost 3 bases and J lost 5, with 14 bases in between. CDR1 is LGHDT and CDR2 is YNNKEL in the germline V gene (reference sequence). The CDR3 has 14 residues.

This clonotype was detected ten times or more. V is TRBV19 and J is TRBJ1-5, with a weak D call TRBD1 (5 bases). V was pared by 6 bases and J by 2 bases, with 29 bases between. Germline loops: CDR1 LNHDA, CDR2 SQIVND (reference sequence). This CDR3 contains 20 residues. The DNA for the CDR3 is TGTGCCAGTAGACAACATGCACAGCCACGGGGGGTTCACGGCAATCAGCCCCAGCATTTT. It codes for CASRQHAQPRGVHGNQPQHF.

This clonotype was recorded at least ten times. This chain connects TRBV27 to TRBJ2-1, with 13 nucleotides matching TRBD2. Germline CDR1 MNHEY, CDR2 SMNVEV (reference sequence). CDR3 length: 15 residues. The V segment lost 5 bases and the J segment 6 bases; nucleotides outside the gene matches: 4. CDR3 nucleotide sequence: TGTGCCAGCAGTCCCGGGACTAGCGGGGCCAATGAGCAGTTCTTC. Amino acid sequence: CASSPGTSGANEQFF.

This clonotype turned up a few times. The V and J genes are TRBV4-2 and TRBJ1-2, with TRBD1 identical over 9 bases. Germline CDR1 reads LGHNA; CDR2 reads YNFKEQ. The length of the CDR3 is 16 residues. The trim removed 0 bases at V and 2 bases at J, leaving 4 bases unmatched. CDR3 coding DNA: TGTGCCAGCAGCCAAGACATGGGACAGGGAAACTATGGCTACACCTTC. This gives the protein CASSQDMGQGNYGYTF.

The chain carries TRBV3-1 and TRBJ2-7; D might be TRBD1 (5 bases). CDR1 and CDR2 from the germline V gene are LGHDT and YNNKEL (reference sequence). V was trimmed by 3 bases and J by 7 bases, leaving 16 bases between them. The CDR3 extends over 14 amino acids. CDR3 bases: TGTGCCAGCAGCCATGGGGTGGGGCACAGAGAGCAGTACTTC. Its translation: CASSHGVGHREQYF.

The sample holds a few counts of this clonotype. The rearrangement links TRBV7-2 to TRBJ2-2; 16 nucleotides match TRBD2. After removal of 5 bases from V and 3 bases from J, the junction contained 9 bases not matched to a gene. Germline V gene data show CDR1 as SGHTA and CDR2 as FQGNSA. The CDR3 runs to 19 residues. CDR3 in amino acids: CASSPVGTSGGAYTGELFF. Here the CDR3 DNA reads TGTGCCAGCAGCCCCGTGGGGACTAGCGGGGGGGCGTACACCGGGGAGCTGTTTTTT. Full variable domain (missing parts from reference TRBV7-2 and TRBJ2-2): GAGVSQSPSNKVTEKGKDVELRCDPISGHTALYWYRQSLGQGLEFLIYFQGNSAPDKSGLPSDRFSAERTGGSVSTLTIQRTQQEDSAVYLCASSPVGTSGGAYTGELFFGEGSRLTVL.

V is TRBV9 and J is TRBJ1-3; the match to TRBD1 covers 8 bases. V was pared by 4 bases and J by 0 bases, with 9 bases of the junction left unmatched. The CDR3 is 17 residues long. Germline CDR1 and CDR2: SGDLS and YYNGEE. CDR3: CASSSQGAGVSGNTIYF. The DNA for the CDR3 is TGTGCCAGCAGCTCCCAGGGGGCAGGGGTCTCTGGAAACACCATATATTTT.

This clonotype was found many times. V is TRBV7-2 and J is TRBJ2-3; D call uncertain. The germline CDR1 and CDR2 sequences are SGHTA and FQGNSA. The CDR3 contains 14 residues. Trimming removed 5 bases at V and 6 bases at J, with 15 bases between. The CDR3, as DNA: TGTGCCAGCAGCCCAACAGCTCTCGGGGATACGCAGTATTTT. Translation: CASSPTALGDTQYF.